Listed below are T cell receptor beta chains from one sample, sequenced in a study of cytomegalovirus exposure and HLA in healthy donors. Generated by immunoSEQ multiplex PCR, the TCRdb table keeps only in-frame clones and is missing some. The data show roughly 110,000 clones, 77% seen once. Sequencing was performed on PBMCs. These receptors were collected from a man aged 35 to 55 in good health and CMV-seropositive. Each CDR3 is given with its conserved first and last residue. D genes are given only for firm matches. Not every row has a clone size; where given, it reads once, few, many or a size class.

v_gene	j_gene	abundance	d_gene	CDR3aa	CDR3nt
TRBV27	TRBJ2-7	.	.	CASSPFGGYEQYF	TGTGCCAGCTCCCCGTTCGGGGGCTACGAGCAGTACTTC
TRBV13	TRBJ1-6	.	.	CASSLDVSSYNSPLHF	TGTGCCAGCAGCTTAGATGTCAGCTCCTATAATTCACCCCTCCACTTT
TRBV5-1	TRBJ2-3	.	TRBD2	CASSLALAETTDTQYF	TGCGCCAGCAGCTTGGCCCTAGCGGAAACCACAGATACGCAGTATTTT
TRBV11-2	TRBJ2-1	.	.	CASSLAGDEQFF	TGTGCCAGCAGCTTAGCGGGGGATGAGCAGTTCTTC
TRBV7-2	TRBJ2-7	.	.	CASSLRVEQYF	TGTGCCAGCAGCCTCAGGGTCGAGCAGTACTTC
TRBV7-9	TRBJ2-7	.	.	CASSPPVSSYEQYF	TGTGCCAGCAGCCCGCCGGTAAGCTCCTACGAGCAGTACTTC
TRBV21-1	TRBJ2-2	few	.	CASSKIGIFTGELFF	TGTGCCAGCAGCAAAATCGGGATATTCACCGGGGAGCTGTTTTTT
TRBV10-2	TRBJ2-3	.	TRBD1	CAATVGRGHDTDTQYF	TGCGCCGCAACGGTTGGCAGGGGGCATGACACAGATACGCAGTATTTT
TRBV7-2	TRBJ1-3	.	.	CASSFTRGGDTIYF	TGTGCCAGCAGCTTTACCCGAGGCGGAGACACCATATATTTT
TRBV18	TRBJ2-7	once	TRBD1	CASSPTTGTTYEQYF	TGTGCCAGCTCACCGACGACAGGGACCACCTACGAGCAGTACTTC
TRBV28	TRBJ1-2	.	.	CASSLGQDGGYGYTF	TGTGCCAGCAGTTTAGGTCAGGACGGCGGGTATGGCTACACCTTC
TRBV6-5	TRBJ1-4	.	.	CASRLYRPNEKLFF	TGTGCCAGCAGACTGTACAGGCCAAATGAAAAACTGTTTTTT
TRBV10-2	TRBJ2-7	medium-sized	.	CASSDLAKPYEQYF	TGCGCCAGCAGTGATTTAGCGAAACCCTACGAGCAGTACTTC
TRBV11-3	TRBJ1-2	.	.	CASSKRGSDGYTF	TGTGCCAGCAGCAAGCGGGGGAGCGATGGCTACACCTTC
TRBV19	TRBJ2-6	once	TRBD1	CASSKRPGTGISGANVLTF	TGTGCCAGTAGTAAGCGTCCCGGGACAGGGATCTCTGGGGCCAACGTCCTGACTTTC
TRBV2	TRBJ2-7	.	TRBD1	CASSGGQGDYEQYF	TGTGCCAGCAGTGGGGGACAGGGAGACTACGAGCAGTACTTC
TRBV6-5	TRBJ1-2	once	.	CASSYESTVVRYTF	TGTGCCAGCAGTTACGAATCCACAGTGGTGCGCTACACCTTC
TRBV7-9	TRBJ2-7	.	TRBD1	CASSLGQNYEQYF	TGTGCCAGCAGCTTGGGACAGAACTACGAGCAGTACTTC
TRBV10-3	TRBJ2-7	.	TRBD2	CAISESASGGPTYEQYF	TGTGCCATCAGTGAGTCGGCTAGCGGGGGACCAACCTACGAGCAGTACTTC
TRBV7-2	TRBJ2-2	.	TRBD2	CASRGLAGGTGELFF	TGTGCCTCAAGGGGGCTAGCGGGGGGAACCGGGGAGCTGTTTTTT
TRBV18	TRBJ1-4	.	.	CASSLWSPRSTEKLFF	TGTGCCAGCTCACTATGGAGTCCCCGATCGACCGAAAAACTGTTTTTT
TRBV7-9	TRBJ2-7	.	.	CASSLDPRAPQYF	TGTGCCAGCAGCTTAGACCCCAGGGCTCCGCAGTACTTC
TRBV18	TRBJ2-3	few	.	CASSPRLSSTDTQYF	TGTGCCAGCTCACCACGACTATCTAGCACAGATACGCAGTATTTT
TRBV6-5	TRBJ1-3	.	.	CASTPDYSGNTIYF	TGTGCCAGCACCCCGGACTACTCTGGAAACACCATATATTTT
TRBV5-6	TRBJ2-4	few	.	CASSLGTALAKNIQYF	TGTGCCAGCAGCTTGGGCACAGCCCTAGCCAAAAACATTCAGTACTTC
TRBV15	TRBJ1-2	.	TRBD1	CATSRRTGGSGGYTF	TGTGCCACCAGCAGGAGGACAGGGGGAAGCGGTGGCTACACCTTC
TRBV7-2	TRBJ1-6	.	.	CASSLGGNNSPLHF	TGTGCCAGCAGCTTAGGCGGGAATAATTCACCCCTCCACTTT
TRBV5-8	TRBJ2-1	.	TRBD2	CASSFLAGSYNEQFF	TGTGCCAGCAGCTTCCTAGCGGGCTCCTACAATGAGCAGTTCTTC
TRBV28	TRBJ1-1	few	.	CASSFWRDLGAQNTEAFF	TGTGCCAGCAGTTTCTGGAGGGACCTAGGAGCCCAGAACACTGAAGCTTTCTTT
TRBV6-5	TRBJ2-2	once	.	CASSYSQGGGGGELFF	TGTGCCAGCAGTTACTCCCAAGGGGGGGGAGGCGGGGAGCTGTTTTTT
TRBV28	TRBJ2-5	many	TRBD1	CASSFQGVGTQYF	TGTGCCAGCAGTTTTCAGGGGGTAGGGACCCAGTACTTC
TRBV11-3	TRBJ1-1	.	.	CAGSLGPRGSNTEAFF	TGTGCCGGCAGCTTAGGCCCCCGGGGGTCGAACACTGAAGCTTTCTTT
TRBV7-9	TRBJ2-5	.	TRBD2	CASSLGTSAETQYF	TGTGCCAGCAGCTTAGGTACTAGCGCGGAGACCCAGTACTTC
TRBV11-2	TRBJ2-2	.	.	CASSQTSGVAAGELFF	TGTGCCAGCAGCCAAACCTCGGGAGTAGCCGCCGGGGAGCTGTTTTTT
TRBV2	TRBJ2-1	.	.	CASRPGRSYNEQFF	TGTGCCAGCAGGCCAGGGAGGAGTTACAATGAGCAGTTCTTC
TRBV28	TRBJ2-7	.	.	CVSSPSLAGASGQYF	TGTGTCAGCAGTCCATCCCTGGCGGGGGCCTCCGGGCAGTACTTC
TRBV30	TRBJ1-1	.	.	CAWSSSTGSRGTEAFF	TGTGCCTGGAGTAGCTCGACAGGCAGCCGTGGCACTGAAGCTTTCTTT
TRBV27	TRBJ2-3	.	TRBD1	CASSQYRGITQYF	TGTGCCAGCAGTCAATACAGGGGGATTACTCAGTATTTT
TRBV6-5	TRBJ1-1	.	TRBD1	CASSYGQTGADEAFF	TGTGCCAGCAGTTACGGACAGACAGGGGCAGATGAAGCTTTCTTT
TRBV9	TRBJ2-2	.	.	CASSAQGGQPGELFF	TGTGCCAGCAGCGCCCAGGGGGGACAGCCCGGGGAGCTGTTTTTT
TRBV5-4	TRBJ1-6	.	.	CASSLRGGPTGGLLHF	TGTGCCAGCAGCCTCCGGGGCGGGCCCACCGGGGGTCTCCTCCACTTT